The 27 T cell receptor beta chains listed next were all sequenced from one sample in a study of T-cell memory formation after mild COVID-19. In TCRdb, the 5' RACE reads were re-called with MiXCR into one record per CDR3 protein. The sample shows 150,000 to 200,000 distinct CDR3 sequences, approximately 16% of them seen only once. The specimen sequenced was PBMCs or a T cell subset sorted from them (not recorded which). Receptors originate from an adult woman who had mild COVID-19 (a few samples of this study predate the infection). Cell type and time point are not known.

The chain is built from TRBV6-6 and TRBJ2-7, with TRBD2 matching 8 bases. Per germline, CDR1 MNHNY and CDR2 SVGAGI (reference sequence). V dropped 0 bases and J dropped 7; count of bases not matched to a gene: 11. The CDR3 covers 16 residues. CDR3 sequence: CASSYSTVSGTGEQYF. DNA of the CDR3: TGTGCCAGCAGTTACTCGACAGTTAGCGGGACGGGGGAGCAGTACTTC.

The table lists this clonotype with a few counts. This chain links TRBV10-3 with TRBJ2-3; 12 positions match TRBD2. CDR3 length: 14 residues. Per germline, CDR1 ENHRY and CDR2 SYGVKD. The V and J ends lost 10 bases and 4 bases, in that order; junction bases with no gene match: 6. In nucleotides, the CDR3 is TGTGCCAGCCAAACTAGCGGGGGGCCAGATACGCAGTATTTT. It codes for CASQTSGGPDTQYF.

The chain employs TRBV12-3 or TRBV12-4 and TRBJ2-7; D might be TRBD1 (5 bases). Trimming took off 8 bases at V and 2 bases at J, with 10 bases between the two ends. The CDR3 is 12 residues long. CDR3 protein: CASGATPYEQYF. The CDR3 DNA sequence: TGTGCCAGCGGGGCGACGCCCTACGAGCAGTACTTC.

This clonotype was observed a few times. This sequence joins TRBV18 and TRBJ2-2, with 7 bases matching TRBD1. The CDR3 length is 16 residues. Germline CDR1 KGHSH, CDR2 LQKENI. The V and J ends lost 0 bases and 5 bases, in that order; junction bases with no gene match: 6. This chain's CDR3 is CASSPPRTGVTGELFF. The CDR3 DNA sequence: TGTGCCAGCTCACCACCCCGGACAGGAGTAACCGGGGAGCTGTTTTTT.

The chain employs TRBV7-9 and TRBJ2-3; TRBD2 matches at 10 bases. The trim removed 5 bases at V and 6 bases at J, leaving 14 bases unmatched. The germline V gene encodes CDR1 SEHNR and CDR2 FQNEAQ (reference sequence). CDR3 length: 17 residues. The CDR3 DNA reads TGTGCCAGCAGCCAACCCGGTTCAGCGGGGGGGCGGGATACGCAGTATTTT. Encoded protein: CASSQPGSAGGRDTQYF.

This chain connects TRBV15 to TRBJ1-6; 7 bases line up with TRBD1. Germline loops: CDR1 LNHNV, CDR2 YYDKDF (reference sequence). With V trimmed by 3 bases and J by 10 bases, 15 bases remained unmatched. This CDR3 is 17 amino acids long. The CDR3 DNA sequence: TGTGCCACCAGCAGTGCTCCGGGCCCAGGGGGAGGATCACCCCTCCACTTT. It is translated as CATSSAPGPGGGSPLHF.

This clonotype was detected only a few times. The genes are TRBV20-1 and TRBJ2-1; the D call may be TRBD1 or TRBD2 (5 bases each). The germline gives CDR1 DFQATT, CDR2 SNEGSKA (reference sequence). Trimming cost V 6 bases and J 9 bases, with 12 bases left between them. The CDR3 runs 11 residues. The CDR3 loop reads CSALGAGEQFF. CDR3 bases: TGCAGTGCCCTCGGGGCCGGTGAGCAGTTCTTC.

The V and J genes are TRBV15 and TRBJ2-3, with D uncertain. This CDR3 spans 14 amino acids. From germline, CDR1 is LNHNV and CDR2 YYDKDF (reference sequence). V lost 0 bases and J 0 bases, leaving 4 bases between the germline ends. CDR3 DNA: TGTGCCACCAGCAGAGATACGAGCACAGATACGCAGTATTTT. It is translated as CATSRDTSTDTQYF.

The chain uses TRBV6-5 and TRBJ2-1; D unclear. This CDR3 comprises 16 residues. V was trimmed by 7 bases and J by 5 bases, leaving 21 bases between them. Germline CDR1 reads MNHEY; CDR2 reads SVGAGI. In nucleotides, the CDR3 is TGTGCCAGCACCCCGGTTGGGGATCGAAGAGACAATGAGCAGTTCTTC. Its translation is CASTPVGDRRDNEQFF.

The chain joins TRBV12-3 or TRBV12-4 to TRBJ2-2, with 7 positions matching TRBD2. Trimming removed 5 bases from V and 5 bases from J; junction bases left unmatched: 8. The CDR3 totals 15 residues. DNA of the CDR3: TGTGCCAGCAGTCTCTCGGGACTACCTACCGGGGAGCTGTTTTTT. This codes for CASSLSGLPTGELFF.

In its sample, this clonotype was seen once. The chain uses TRBV4-1 and TRBJ1-2, with D uncertain. The CDR3 has 15 residues. The germline gives CDR1 MGHRA, CDR2 YSYEKL. Trimming pared 2 bases from V and 3 bases from J, leaving 13 bases between. CDR3 region: CASSQIFRQDYGYTF. DNA for the CDR3: TGCGCCAGCAGCCAAATATTCCGCCAGGACTATGGCTACACCTTC.

V usage is TRBV7-9 and J usage is TRBJ2-1, with 7 nucleotides matching TRBD2. V dropped 5 bases and J dropped 8; count of bases not matched to a gene: 3. The CDR3 extends over 12 amino acids. Germline V gives CDR1 SEHNR, CDR2 FQNEAQ (reference sequence). The CDR3 loop reads CASSTSVYEQFF. The CDR3 DNA is TGTGCCAGCAGCACTAGCGTCTATGAGCAGTTCTTC.

The V and J genes are TRBV27 and TRBJ1-1; 7 bases are a match to TRBD1. With 5 bases clipped from V and 12 bases from J, the junction kept 12 bases outside the gene matches. Germline V gene sequence: CDR1 MNHEY, CDR2 SMNVEV (reference sequence). The CDR3 is made up of 13 amino acids. This CDR3 is CASSLRRDSHTFF. The CDR3 nucleotides read TGTGCCAGCAGTCTCCGCCGGGACAGCCATACTTTCTTT.

In its sample, this clonotype was seen many times. V gene TRBV20-1 combines with J gene TRBJ1-2; D is unresolved. The ends were cut back, 3 bases at V and 13 bases at J, with 18 bases in the middle. Looked up from germline, CDR1 is DFQATT and CDR2 is SNEGSKA (reference sequence). This CDR3 region has 12 residues. CDR3 in DNA: TGCAGTGCTAGGGACGCAAGCAGCCCCTCCACCTTC. The encoded protein is CSARDASSPSTF.

This clonotype has more than one count but fewer than ten. The V gene is TRBV20-1, the J gene TRBJ2-7; D may be TRBD1 (7 bases). This CDR3 contains 14 residues. CDR1 and CDR2 (germline): DFQATT, SNEGSKA (reference sequence). The V gene lost 3 bases and the J gene lost 2 bases, with 14 bases spanning the gap. The CDR3 bases are TGCAGTGCTAGTGGAGGGGGCCAGACCTACGAGCAGTACTTC. As protein: CSASGGGQTYEQYF.

The chain employs TRBV20-1 and TRBJ1-1; D is perhaps TRBD1 (5 bases). This CDR3 has 11 amino acids. Germline values: CDR1 DFQATT, CDR2 SNEGSKA (reference sequence). Deletions cut 4 bases from V and 11 bases from J, with 14 bases between. CDR3 bases: TGCAGTGCTATTGCAGGGTCCGATGCTTTCTTT. Protein sequence: CSAIAGSDAFF.

The rearrangement uses TRBV19 and TRBJ2-1; 9 bases are a match to TRBD2. This CDR3 has 15 amino acids. The J segment lost 9 bases and the V segment lost 5 bases, leaving 11 bases of the junction unmatched. Germline CDR1 LNHDA, CDR2 SQIVND (reference sequence). CDR3 in amino acids: CASSPRAGGHGEQFF. In DNA, the CDR3 is TGTGCCAGTAGTCCACGAGCGGGGGGCCACGGTGAGCAGTTCTTC.

The chain has TRBV24-1 and TRBJ2-1; 7 nucleotides line up with TRBD1. V was clipped by 4 bases and J by 6 bases; unmatched bases: 20. Germline lookup yields CDR1 KGHDR and CDR2 SFDVKD. The CDR3 totals 19 residues. For the CDR3, the DNA is TGTGCCACCAGTGACCCGGACAGGCTCAGCCCCTCAACAGCCAATGAGCAGTTCTTC. As protein: CATSDPDRLSPSTANEQFF.

This clonotype occurred a few times. This chain uses TRBV15 with TRBJ1-1; no definite D call. CDR1 is LNHNV and CDR2 is YYDKDF in the germline V gene (reference sequence). Between the trimmed V and J ends, which lost 0 bases and 5 bases, there was a span of 7 bases. This CDR3 contains 13 residues. CDR3 nucleotides: TGTGCCACCAGCAGAGATGTCGGTACTGAAGCTTTCTTT. This codes for CATSRDVGTEAFF.

The chain has TRBV4-1 and TRBJ1-2; 10 nucleotides align to TRBD1. With 0 bases clipped from V and 7 bases from J, the junction kept 8 bases outside the gene matches. CDR3 length: 16 residues. Per germline, CDR1 MGHRA and CDR2 YSYEKL. CDR3 sequence: CASSQDGPGQGFGYTF. The CDR3 DNA is TGCGCCAGCAGCCAAGACGGACCGGGACAGGGGTTTGGCTACACCTTC.

This clonotype occurred a few times. This rearrangement joins TRBV6-5 to TRBJ2-3; D remains unclear. Looked up from germline, CDR1 is MNHEY and CDR2 is SVGAGI. This CDR3 spans 13 amino acids. The ends were cut back, 5 bases at V and 1 base at J, with 7 bases in the middle. CDR3: CASSQARTDTQYF. The CDR3 DNA sequence: TGTGCCAGCAGTCAGGCACGCACAGATACGCAGTATTTT.

The V and J genes are TRBV29-1 and TRBJ1-1, with 7 nucleotides matching TRBD1. This CDR3 region has 16 residues. V lost 5 bases and J lost 0; bases outside the gene matches: 12. CDR1 SQVTM and CDR2 ANQGSEA come from the germline V gene. The CDR3 sequence is CSVRRDSDLMNTEAFF. The CDR3 region has the DNA TGCAGCGTTCGCCGGGACAGCGACTTGATGAACACTGAAGCTTTCTTT.

This chain connects TRBV30 to TRBJ1-5; D call uncertain. This CDR3 spans 13 amino acids. Deletions cut 2 bases from V and 3 bases from J, with 8 bases between. Germline CDR1 and CDR2: GTSNPN and SVGIG (reference sequence). The CDR3 sequence is CAWSRQFNQPQHF. The CDR3 nucleotides read TGTGCCTGGAGTCGCCAATTCAATCAGCCCCAGCATTTT.

This chain links TRBV20-1 with TRBJ1-1; tentative D call: TRBD1 (5 bases). The CDR3 is made up of 14 amino acids. Germline V gene sequence: CDR1 DFQATT, CDR2 SNEGSKA (reference sequence). V gave up 0 bases and J gave up 1 base, with 9 bases separating them. The DNA for the CDR3 is TGCAGTGCTAGAGATCAGGGACCGAACACTGAAGCTTTCTTT. Encoded protein: CSARDQGPNTEAFF.

This clonotype was counted a few times. The J gene is TRBJ2-1, the V gene TRBV4-2, with 7 bases fitting TRBD2. The CDR3 runs 16 residues. The V gene end was trimmed by 0 bases and the J gene end by 7 bases; junction bases not matched to a gene: 9. Germline V gene sequence: CDR1 LGHNA, CDR2 YNFKEQ. DNA of the CDR3: TGTGCCAGCAGCCAAGAAGGCGGGAGTGTGAGAAATGAGCAGTTCTTC. Translating it yields CASSQEGGSVRNEQFF.

The gene calls are TRBV11-2 and TRBJ2-2; 8 nucleotides align to TRBD1. J lost 4 bases, V lost 4 bases, and 8 bases had no gene match. The CDR3 spans 16 residues. The germline CDR1 and CDR2 sequences are SGHAT and FQNNGV. The CDR3 DNA is TGTGCCAGCAGCTCCTACGACAGGGGTGGCACCGGGGAGCTGTTTTTT. It translates to CASSSYDRGGTGELFF. The whole variable domain, filled in from reference TRBV11-2 and TRBJ2-2, reads EAGVAQSPRYKIIEKRQSVAFWCNPISGHATLYWYQQILGQGPKLLIQFQNNGVVDDSQLPKDRFSAERLKGVDSTLKIQPAKLEDSAVYLCASSSYDRGGTGELFFGEGSRLTVL.

V gene TRBV4-2 combines with J gene TRBJ2-7; no reliable D call. This CDR3 spans 15 amino acids. With 0 bases removed from V and 1 base from J, the gap between germline ends came to 10 bases. Germline V CDR1 and CDR2: LGHNA, YNFKEQ. The CDR3 loop reads CASSQDSGNSYEQYF. The CDR3 region has the DNA TGTGCCAGCAGCCAAGATAGTGGCAATTCCTACGAGCAGTACTTC.